This TCR beta chain was sequenced in a study of shared clonotypes between healthy human individuals. Study details: For every donor, three CD4 naive, three CD4 memory, two CD8 naive and one CD8 memory plates were used. General study results and limits: Sharing across a few donors was seen in roughly 5% of naive CD4 clonotypes. Relative to clonotypes present in all four donors, those not shared had lower generation probabilities. Estimated richness values were generally larger in naive subsets than in memory subsets.

Germline CDR1 and CDR2: MGHRA and YSYEKL. The CDR3 totals 16 residues. V dropped 3 bases and J dropped 4 bases, with 17 bases sitting between them. To note about this clone: No antigen is known for it.

Data came from immunoSEQ multiplex PCR; TCRdb stores just in-frame clones and leaves some out. The table lists millions of clones, more than 80% of them singletons. The sample taken for sequencing was naive CD4+ T cells sorted from blood. Subset defined: CD45RA+ positively selected. The TCR was taken from a man aged 18 to 30 in good health. J is TRBJ2-3 and V is TRBV4-1; maybe TRBD1 (6 bases). CDR3 bases: TGCGCCAGCAGCCAGGGGCACCAGGGGTGGCCAGATACGCAGTATTTT. It is translated as CASSQGHQGWPDTQYF.